This TCR beta chain was profiled in a study of shared clonotypes between healthy human individuals. Whole-study findings and limits: Clonotypes which were not shared had lower generation probabilities than clonotypes that all four donors shared.

Sequencing was performed with immunoSEQ multiplex PCR; in TCRdb, only in-frame clones are kept and a portion is missing. Among roughly 1,800,000 clones listed, roughly 95% were seen once. About this clone itself: Its antigen is not identified.

This CDR3 region has 15 residues. V shed 0 bases, J shed 1 base, and the junction held 0 bases outside the gene matches. Germline V gene data show CDR1 as SGHNT and CDR2 as YENEEA. CD45RO-negative CD8 cells positively selected for CCR7 made up the naive population, which excluded terminally differentiated effector memory CD45RA+ cells. Sequencing was carried out using naive CD8+ T cells sorted from blood. This chain joins TRBV11-3 and TRBJ2-3, with 8 nucleotides matching TRBD2. This clonotype was obtained from a man aged 18 to 35 in good health. CDR3 sequence reads: CASSLERGGTDTQYF. As DNA, the CDR3 is TGTGCCAGCAGCTTAGAGCGGGGGGGCACAGATACGCAGTATTTT.